This T cell receptor (beta chain) was identified in a study of cytomegalovirus exposure and HLA in healthy donors. V was trimmed by 1 base and J by 3 bases, leaving 10 bases between them. Looked up from germline, CDR1 is SGHRS and CDR2 is YFSETQ. The CDR3 is made up of 14 amino acids. A few counts support this clone. What it recognizes is unknown. Study results and limitations: About 87% or about 30% of the time was how often most TCR beta V segments were productive, according to an earlier analysis. The authors considered a cluster of highly shared sequence variants likely to be a sequencing artifact. The availability of immune exposure information extended only to CMV serostatus.

PCR was performed using 60 Vbeta and 13 Jbeta primers. Some clones are missing from TCRdb's copy, which holds only in-frame ones; the method was immunoSEQ multiplex PCR. The sample lists more than 70,000 clones; roughly two thirds were seen once. The receptor was isolated from a man aged 40-50 years in good health and CMV-seropositive. This chain uses TRBV5-1 with TRBJ1-2; possibly TRBD1 for D (5 bases). The sequenced material came from PBMCs. In DNA form, the CDR3 reads TGCGCCAGCAGCTTGCAGGGATCAGACTATGGCTACACCTTC. Protein product: CASSLQGSDYGYTF.